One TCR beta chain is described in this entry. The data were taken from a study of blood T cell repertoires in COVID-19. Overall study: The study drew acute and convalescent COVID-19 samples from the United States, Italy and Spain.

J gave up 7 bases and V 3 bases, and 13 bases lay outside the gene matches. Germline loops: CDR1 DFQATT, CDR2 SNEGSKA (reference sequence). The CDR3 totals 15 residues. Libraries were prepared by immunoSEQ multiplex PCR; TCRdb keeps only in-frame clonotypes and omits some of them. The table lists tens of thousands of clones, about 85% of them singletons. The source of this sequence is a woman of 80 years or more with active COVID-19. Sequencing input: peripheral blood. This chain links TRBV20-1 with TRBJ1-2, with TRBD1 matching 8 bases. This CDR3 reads CSASTSAQGAGGYTF. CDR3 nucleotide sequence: TGCAGTGCTAGTACGAGCGCTCAGGGGGCGGGTGGCTACACCTTC.